The present TCR beta chain was sequenced within a study of blood T cell repertoires in COVID-19. At the level of the study: Specimens from acute and convalescent COVID-19 originated in the United States, Italy and Spain.

Here immunoSEQ multiplex PCR was the method, and the copy in TCRdb shows in-frame clones only, minus some. The table includes about 42,000 clones, roughly 93% detected once. The CDR3 has 16 amino acids. Germline CDR1 reads MDHEN; CDR2 reads SYDVKM. The V segment lost 4 bases and the J segment 6 bases; nucleotides outside the gene matches: 11. The sequenced material came from peripheral blood. V usage is TRBV28 and J usage is TRBJ2-2; 7 nucleotides agree with TRBD1. This sequence was found in a man aged 50 to 60 with active COVID-19. CDR3 bases: TGTGCCAGCAGTTCGACAGGGATCCTCAGATCCGGGGAGCTGTTTTTT. The encoded protein is CASSSTGILRSGELFF.